This paragraph reports one TCR beta chain. The data were obtained in a study of cytomegalovirus exposure and HLA in healthy donors. Per germline, CDR1 MNHEY and CDR2 SVGAGI. With 6 bases clipped from V and 3 bases from J, the junction kept 10 bases outside the gene matches. There are 15 residues in the CDR3. 60 Vbeta and 13 Jbeta primers were used in PCR. Generated by immunoSEQ multiplex PCR, the TCRdb table keeps only in-frame clones and is missing some. The sample includes about 77,000 clones, about three quarters of them seen just once. The rearrangement joins TRBV6-5 to TRBJ2-7, with 8 bases that match TRBD1. Specimen: PBMCs. This TCR derives from a man aged 40-50 years in good health and CMV-seronegative. CDR3 loop: CASRPGQGVGYEQYF. CDR3 nucleotide sequence: TGTGCCAGCAGACCCGGACAGGGTGTAGGCTACGAGCAGTACTTC.